The source of this T cell receptor beta chain is a study of cytomegalovirus exposure and HLA in healthy donors. This clone occurred once. As yet, its antigen is unknown. The PCR used 60 Vbeta and 13 Jbeta primers. TCRdb's table, derived via immunoSEQ multiplex PCR, lists solely in-frame clones and lacks some. This sample has under 200,000 clones; roughly 87% occur once, and the top ten carry over 1.2%. General study results and limits: It was assumed in the presence/absence analyses that sequencing depth was roughly uniform across donors. Apart from CMV serostatus, no immune exposure information was available. The CMV antigen specificity of three CMV-associated chains was confirmed through in vitro analysis.

Sequencing input: PBMCs. This sequence was found in a girl aged 5-17 years in good health and CMV-seropositive.

CDR3: CASSETGTGPGDEQFF. CDR3 in DNA: TGTGCCAGCAGTGAAACGGGGACAGGGCCGGGCGATGAGCAGTTCTTC. The chain is built from TRBV6-1 and TRBJ2-1, with 9 bases aligning to TRBD1. CDR3 length: 16 residues. CDR1 MNHNS and CDR2 SASEGT come from the germline V gene. Trimming removed 2 bases from V and 8 bases from J; junction bases left unmatched: 10.